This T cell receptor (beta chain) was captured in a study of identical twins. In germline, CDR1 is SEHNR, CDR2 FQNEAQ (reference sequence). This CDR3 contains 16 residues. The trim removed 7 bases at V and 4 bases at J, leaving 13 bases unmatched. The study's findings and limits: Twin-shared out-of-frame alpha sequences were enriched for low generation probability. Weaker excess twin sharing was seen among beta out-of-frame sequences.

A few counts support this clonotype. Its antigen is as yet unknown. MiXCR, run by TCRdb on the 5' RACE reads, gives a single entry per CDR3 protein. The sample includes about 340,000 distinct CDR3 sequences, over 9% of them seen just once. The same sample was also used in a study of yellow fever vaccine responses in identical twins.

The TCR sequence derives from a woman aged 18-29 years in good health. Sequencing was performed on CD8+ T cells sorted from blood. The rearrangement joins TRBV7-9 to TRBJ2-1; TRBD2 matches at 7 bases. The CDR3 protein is CASTKGASGDYNEQFF. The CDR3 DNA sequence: TGTGCCAGCACCAAGGGAGCAAGCGGGGATTACAATGAGCAGTTCTTC.